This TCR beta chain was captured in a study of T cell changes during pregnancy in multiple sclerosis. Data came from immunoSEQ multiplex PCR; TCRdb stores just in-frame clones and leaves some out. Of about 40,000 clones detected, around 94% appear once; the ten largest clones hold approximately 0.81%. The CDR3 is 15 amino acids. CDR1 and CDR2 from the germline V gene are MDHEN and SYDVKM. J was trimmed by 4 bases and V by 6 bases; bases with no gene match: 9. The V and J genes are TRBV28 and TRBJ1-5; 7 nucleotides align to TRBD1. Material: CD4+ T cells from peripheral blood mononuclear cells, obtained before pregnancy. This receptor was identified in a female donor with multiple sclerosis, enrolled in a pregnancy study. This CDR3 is CASRSQQGWNQPQHF. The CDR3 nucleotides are TGTGCCAGCAGATCCCAACAGGGGTGGAATCAGCCCCAGCATTTT.